This T cell receptor (beta chain) was documented in a study of chemoradiotherapy in HPV16-positive cancers. This clone was observed once. Some clones are missing from TCRdb's copy, which holds only in-frame ones; the method was immunoSEQ multiplex PCR. The table shows several thousand clones, with more than 95% occurring only once. The V and J ends lost 2 bases and 0 bases respectively, with 14 bases between them. Germline V lookup: CDR1 SGHDT, CDR2 YYEEEE. The CDR3 loop spans 16 amino acids. The TCR comes from a human donor with HPV-associated anogenital cancer. V is TRBV5-6 and J is TRBJ1-1; D is uncertain. The specimen comprised tumor tissue, sampled from a patient who underwent chemoradiotherapy. The CDR3 sequence is CASSFQARGMNTEAFF. The CDR3 DNA sequence: TGTGCCAGCAGCTTCCAGGCCCGGGGAATGAACACTGAAGCTTTCTTT.